Below, 16 T cell receptor beta chains from the same sample are listed, as sequenced in a study of blood T cell repertoires in COVID-19. Profiled with immunoSEQ multiplex PCR; TCRdb holds only in-frame clones, not every one. The sample contains some 150,000 clones, 87% of which appear only once. Sequenced input: peripheral blood. Receptor source: a woman in her sixties with active or convalescent COVID-19.

V and J are TRBV5-4 and TRBJ2-1, with 11 bases fitting TRBD2. Germline CDR1 and CDR2: SGHNT and YYREEE (reference sequence). V was pared by 4 bases and J by 8 bases, with 11 bases of the junction left unmatched. This CDR3 has 16 residues. CDR3 protein: CASSTLLSGGADEQFF. CDR3 nucleotides: TGTGCCAGCAGCACGTTACTTAGCGGGGGGGCTGATGAGCAGTTCTTC.

This clone came up a few times. The same CDR3 also results from other DNA sequences found in this sample. V and J are TRBV5-1 and TRBJ2-2, with a possible D match to TRBD1 (5 bases). The germline V and J ends were trimmed by 4 bases and 6 bases, with 19 bases remaining between them. The CDR3 extends over 16 amino acids. Per the germline V gene, CDR1 is SGHRS and CDR2 is YFSETQ. This CDR3 reads CASSVGAAGFAGELFF. Written as DNA, the CDR3 is TGCGCCAGCAGCGTAGGGGCGGCAGGGTTTGCCGGGGAGCTGTTTTTT.

This rearrangement joins TRBV12-5 to TRBJ1-5; D remains unclear. Germline values: CDR1 LGHNT, CDR2 FRNRAP. The CDR3 spans 12 residues. V gave up 5 bases and J gave up 4 bases, with 6 bases separating them. The CDR3 protein is CASGPSNQPQHF. CDR3 bases: TGTGCTAGTGGTCCCTCGAATCAGCCCCAGCATTTT.

The V gene is TRBV4-1, the J gene TRBJ2-7, with 8 bases identical to TRBD2. CDR1 and CDR2 from the germline V gene are MGHRA and YSYEKL. Trimming took 9 bases from V and 4 from J; bases not matched to a gene: 5. This CDR3 spans 12 amino acids. CDR3 in amino acids: CARTLAGYEQYF. Written as DNA, the CDR3 is TGCGCCAGAACTCTAGCGGGTTACGAGCAGTACTTC.

The chain employs TRBV5-1 and TRBJ1-2, with D unclear. The germline V gene encodes CDR1 SGHRS and CDR2 YFSETQ. V shed 1 base and J shed 3 bases, with 4 bases lying between them. CDR3 length: 12 amino acids. CDR3 bases: TGCGCCAGCAGCTTGACAGACTATGGCTACACCTTC. It specifies CASSLTDYGYTF.

CDR3 sequence: CASSLGLEQYF. CDR3 DNA sequence: TGTGCCAGCAGTTTAGGTCTGGAGCAGTACTTC. The rearrangement joins TRBV12-3 or TRBV12-4 to TRBJ2-7; unclear D gene. There are 11 residues in the CDR3. Trimming left V 1 base short and J 7 bases short, with 5 bases between.

The rearrangement uses TRBV6-5 and TRBJ1-2; unclear D gene. The germline V gene encodes CDR1 MNHEY and CDR2 SVGAGI. The V end was cut by 0 bases, the J end by 3 bases, with 11 bases between. CDR3 length equals 15 residues. CDR3 amino acids: CASSYSSGQDYGYTF. CDR3 nucleotide sequence: TGTGCCAGCAGTTACTCTTCTGGGCAGGACTATGGCTACACCTTC.

This chain connects TRBV2 to TRBJ1-5; no firm D call. The germline V gene encodes CDR1 SNHLY and CDR2 FYNNEI. Trimming shortened V by 5 bases and J by 4 bases, and 6 bases separated the two germline ends. The CDR3 consists of 12 residues. As DNA, the CDR3 is TGTGCCAGCAGTAGGAGTAATCAGCCCCAGCATTTT. It encodes CASSRSNQPQHF.

The chain couples TRBV7-9 to TRBJ1-1; 8 bases align to TRBD1. Germline CDR1 and CDR2: SEHNR and FQNEAQ (reference sequence). Trimming at V came to 5 bases and at J to 1 base, leaving 12 bases not matched to a gene. The CDR3 runs to 17 residues. CDR3 sequence (DNA): TGTGCCAGCAGCCACCCGTACACCGGGACAGGGAACACTGAAGCTTTCTTT. It translates to CASSHPYTGTGNTEAFF.

CDR3 loop: CASSYSKGRDLDYTF. The CDR3 nucleotides read TGTGCCAGCAGTTACTCGAAGGGCAGGGATCTGGACTACACCTTC. This chain joins TRBV6-2 or TRBV6-3 and TRBJ1-2; maybe TRBD1 (5 bases). This CDR3 spans 15 amino acids. The V gene's germline CDR1 is MNHEY and CDR2 SVGEGT. Trimming left V 0 bases short and J 10 bases short, with 18 bases between.

The J gene is TRBJ1-2, the V gene TRBV28; D remains ambiguous. Germline V gives CDR1 MDHEN, CDR2 SYDVKM. This CDR3 has 14 amino acids. The V and J ends lost 1 base and 4 bases respectively, with 10 bases between them. CDR3 sequence: CASSLLSTGYGYTF. CDR3 bases: TGTGCCAGCAGTTTATTATCGACGGGCTATGGCTACACCTTC.

In its sample, this clone was seen many times. Relative to the germline gene, one junction end is altered; a read error may explain this. V and J are TRBV4-1 and TRBJ2-1; 8 bases match TRBD2. The CDR3 is 16 amino acids. CDR1 is MGHRA, CDR2 YSYEKL, per germline. CDR3 sequence (DNA): TGCGCCAGCAGACAAGGTGGACTAGCTAGATTGGATGAGCAGTTCTTC. The encoded protein is CASRQGGLARLDEQFF.

The rearrangement links TRBV4-1 to TRBJ2-5; TRBD1 matches 9 bases. Germline CDR1 reads MGHRA; CDR2 reads YSYEKL. V was pared by 5 bases and J by 4 bases, with 8 bases of the junction left unmatched. The CDR3 runs 15 residues. CDR3 DNA sequence: TGCGCCAGCAGCAAGGGGACAGGGAAGGGAGAGACCCAGTACTTC. Residues: CASSKGTGKGETQYF.

The table lists this clone with a few counts. J is TRBJ2-5 and V is TRBV19; D call uncertain. Between the trimmed V and J ends, which lost 3 bases and 4 bases, there was a span of 15 bases. CDR1 is LNHDA and CDR2 is SQIVND in the germline V gene (reference sequence). The CDR3 totals 15 residues. The CDR3 loop reads CASSIGQSLGETQYF. In DNA, the CDR3 is TGTGCCAGTAGTATTGGCCAGTCCCTAGGAGAGACCCAGTACTTC.

The chain links TRBV5-4 to TRBJ2-3; D gene uncertain. Germline V gene lookup returns CDR1 SGHNT and CDR2 YYREEE (reference sequence). This CDR3 is 15 amino acids long. V lost 1 base and J lost 1, with 10 bases in between. CDR3 bases: TGTGCCAGCAGCTTGCGAGTCTCCGGCACAGATACGCAGTATTTT. Translated, it gives CASSLRVSGTDTQYF.

In regard to this clone: This specimen includes other DNA sequences encoding the same CDR3. V usage is TRBV4-3 and J usage is TRBJ1-4; 11 positions agree with TRBD1. Germline values: CDR1 LGHNA, CDR2 YSLEER. This CDR3 comprises 14 residues. Trimming at V came to 3 bases and at J to 8 bases, leaving 2 bases not matched to a gene. The CDR3, as DNA: TGCGCCAGCAGCCAGGGACAGGGGGACGAAAAACTGTTTTTT. It yields the protein CASSQGQGDEKLFF.